The subject of this entry is one TCR beta chain. Its antigen is unidentified. The sample originates from a study of CD8 T cells in ankylosing spondylitis. MiXCR, applied by TCRdb to the 5' RACE reads, yields one record per CDR3 protein. Counted here are 200,000 to 300,000 distinct CDR3 sequences, approximately 10% occurring once; the ten biggest clones make up 2% to 3%. V lost 4 bases to trimming and J lost 5 bases, with 11 bases between them. Germline-derived CDR1 and CDR2 are KGHSH and LQKENI. There are 13 residues in the CDR3. Whole-study findings and limits: The authors found the disease-linked clones to be CD8+ and relatively rare in peripheral blood.

This TCR was recovered from a male donor with ankylosing spondylitis or in good health (not recorded which). This rearrangement joins TRBV18 to TRBJ2-5; D is unresolved. Sequences were obtained from blood, either unsorted or a sorted T cell fraction (not recorded which). The CDR3 DNA sequence: TGTGCCAGCTCACGCTCAGCCCAGGAGACCCAGTACTTC. Translated: CASSRSAQETQYF.